The rows below give T cell receptor beta chains drawn from one sample of a study of blood T cell repertoires in COVID-19. Here immunoSEQ multiplex PCR was the method, and the copy in TCRdb shows in-frame clones only, minus some. The sample yields about 290,000 clones, approximately 80% seen once. The specimen sequenced was peripheral blood. These receptors were taken from a woman between 45 and 65 years old with active or convalescent COVID-19. Both conserved end residues are part of each CDR3. Fields, in order: CDR3 length, J gene, clone size, D gene, V gene, CDR3 DNA, CDR3 protein. The D gene is left open where the match is weak. The listing skips clone size in some rows; elsewhere it reads once, few, many or a size class.

11	TRBJ1-2	-	-	TRBV10-3	TGTGCCATCGAAGGGGTGGGTGGCTACACCTTC	CAIEGVGGYTF
11	TRBJ2-1	-	-	TRBV7-8	TGTGCCAGCAGCTTGGGCCATGAGCAGTTCTTC	CASSLGHEQFF
16	TRBJ2-3	-	TRBD2	TRBV7-3	TGTGCCAGCAGCTTAGGCGGCGGGGGGAGCACAGATACGCAGTATTTT	CASSLGGGGSTDTQYF
17	TRBJ2-5	-	-	TRBV28	TGTGCCAGCAGTCCTAGGCTTGGGGGCACCCAAGTAGAGACCCAGTACTTC	CASSPRLGGTQVETQYF
11	TRBJ2-5	-	-	TRBV20-1	TGCAGTGCTAGTCCCGAGGAGACCCAGTACTTC	CSASPEETQYF
14	TRBJ2-5	-	-	TRBV19	TGTGCCAGTAGTTTAGTCGCGGCGGGGGAGACCCAGTACTTC	CASSLVAAGETQYF
13	TRBJ1-1	-	-	TRBV5-1	TGCGCCAGCCGAGCGGCAGTGAACACTGAAGCTTTCTTT	CASRAAVNTEAFF
14	TRBJ2-3	-	TRBD1	TRBV6-5	TGTGCCACGACCGGGACAGGCCTCACAGATACGCAGTATTTT	CATTGTGLTDTQYF
18	TRBJ2-1	-	-	TRBV27	TGTGCCAGCAGTCCCGTAAACCCCTCGAGCCTTATTTCGGATGAGCAGTTCTTC	CASSPVNPSSLISDEQFF
14	TRBJ2-7	-	TRBD2	TRBV9	TGTGCCAGCAGCGTAGCGGGAGGGTCCCACGAGCAGTACTTC	CASSVAGGSHEQYF
16	TRBJ2-2	few	TRBD2	TRBV4-1	TGCGCCAGCAGTTCGAGGGAGGGGACGAACACCGGGGAGCTGTTTTTT	CASSSREGTNTGELFF
17	TRBJ2-5	-	TRBD2	TRBV5-5	TGTGCCAGCAGCTATGAAGCTAGCGGGAGAGCAAAGGAGACCCAGTACTTC	CASSYEASGRAKETQYF
17	TRBJ2-1	-	TRBD2	TRBV5-4	TGTGCCAGCAGTTTAGGACTAGCGGGATCTGCTTACAATGAGCAGTTCTTC	CASSLGLAGSAYNEQFF
12	TRBJ2-3	-	TRBD2	TRBV6-5	TGTGCCAGCAGTACGCTAGGCGGGAGAGGGTATTTT	CASSTLGGRGYF
19	TRBJ1-2	-	TRBD1	TRBV28	TGTGCCAGCAGTTTTCCCGGTCGCCCCGGACAGGGGGCGAACTATGGCTACACCTTC	CASSFPGRPGQGANYGYTF
14	TRBJ1-1	-	-	TRBV3-1/TRBV3-2	TGTGCCAGCAGCCCCAGGGGAAAGGGAACTGAAGCTTTCTTT	CASSPRGKGTEAFF
13	TRBJ1-2	-	-	TRBV27	TGTGCCAGCAGTTTGGGGGGGCATTATGGCTACACCTTC	CASSLGGHYGYTF
13	TRBJ2-2	-	-	TRBV6-5	TGTGCCAGCAGTACTAGCTCCACCGGGGAGCTGTTTTTT	CASSTSSTGELFF
13	TRBJ1-5	-	-	TRBV11-2	TGTGCCAGCAGCTTAAACGGGTATCAGCCCCAGCATTTT	CASSLNGYQPQHF
16	TRBJ1-2	-	-	TRBV5-1	TGCGCCAGCAGCTTCGGTTCGGCAACGGCGGGTCAAGGCTACACCTTC	CASSFGSATAGQGYTF
15	TRBJ2-2	-	-	TRBV5-4	TGTGCCAGCAGCCCCTATGGGGGCGCCCCCGGGGAGCTGTTTTTT	CASSPYGGAPGELFF
17	TRBJ2-2	-	TRBD1	TRBV19	TGTGCCAGTAAGGATCAAACAGGGGGAGGACTTACCGGGGAGCTGTTTTTT	CASKDQTGGGLTGELFF
16	TRBJ1-4	few	TRBD1	TRBV5-1	TGCGCCAGCGCCGCGGGACAGTCAACTACTAATGAAAAACTGTTTTTT	CASAAGQSTTNEKLFF
16	TRBJ2-7	-	-	TRBV3-1/TRBV3-2	TGTGCCAGCAGCCAAGAGTTGGGCTCCGGTCCCGGAGAGCAGTACTTC	CASSQELGSGPGEQYF
17	TRBJ2-1	-	TRBD2	TRBV7-9	TGTGCCAGCAGCTTAAGGAGCGCGGGAGATTCCTACAATGAGCAGTTCTTC	CASSLRSAGDSYNEQFF
15	TRBJ1-1	-	-	TRBV25-1	TGTGCCAGCAGTGAACCCTACACAGGGAACACTGAAGCTTTCTTT	CASSEPYTGNTEAFF
13	TRBJ2-7	-	-	TRBV3-1/TRBV3-2	TGTGCCAGCAGCCAAACAGGGCGATACGAGCAGTACTTC	CASSQTGRYEQYF
19	TRBJ2-7	-	TRBD2	TRBV5-6	TGTGCCAGCAGCTTGGGGTGGGACCGAAGGACTAGCGGGAACTACGAGCAGTACTTC	CASSLGWDRRTSGNYEQYF
15	TRBJ2-3	once	-	TRBV7-9	TGTGCCAGCAGCCCAGCTACTGGAGGCACAGATACGCAGTATTTT	CASSPATGGTDTQYF
15	TRBJ2-1	-	-	TRBV14	TGTGCCAGCAGCCAAGCGACCCGGGGGTACAATGAGCAGTTCTTC	CASSQATRGYNEQFF
13	TRBJ2-1	-	-	TRBV30	TGTGCCTGGAGGATACAGGGAGCTAATGAGCAGTTCTTC	CAWRIQGANEQFF
11	TRBJ2-5	once	TRBD1	TRBV30	TGTGCAGGGGGACAGAAAGAGACCCAGTACTTC	CAGGQKETQYF
14	TRBJ1-2	few	-	TRBV7-2	TGTGCCAGCAGCGTCAGAGGGAACAACTATGGCTACACCTTC	CASSVRGNNYGYTF
15	TRBJ2-2	-	TRBD1	TRBV27	TGTGCCAGCGCTGTACAGGGGGCAAACACCGGGGAGCTGTTTTTT	CASAVQGANTGELFF
14	TRBJ2-1	-	TRBD2	TRBV29-1	TGCAGCGTCGCTACTAGCGGGAGGTGGGGAGAGCAGTTCTTC	CSVATSGRWGEQFF
10	TRBJ2-1	-	-	TRBV2	TGTGCCAGCCAGGGGAGTGAGCAGTTCTTC	CASQGSEQFF
13	TRBJ1-2	-	-	TRBV28	TGTGCCAGCAGTTTCGGAGGGAACTATGGCTACACCTTC	CASSFGGNYGYTF
13	TRBJ1-2	-	-	TRBV4-1	TGCGCCAGCAGCCAAACGGTCGGCTATGGCTACACCTTC	CASSQTVGYGYTF
14	TRBJ1-1	-	-	TRBV9	TGTGCCAGCAGCCTCCGACATTGGGACACTGAAGCTTTCTTT	CASSLRHWDTEAFF
15	TRBJ2-7	-	TRBD1	TRBV14	TGTGCCAGCAGCCAAGGACAGGGGATCCCCTACGAGCAGTACTTC	CASSQGQGIPYEQYF
15	TRBJ2-7	many	TRBD2	TRBV3-1/TRBV3-2	TGTGCCAGCAGCCCCAGACTAGCGGGCCCTTACGAGCAGTACTTC	CASSPRLAGPYEQYF
11	TRBJ2-3	-	-	TRBV20-1	TGCAGTGCTAGAGATCCCCCCAAGCAGTATTTT	CSARDPPKQYF
12	TRBJ2-3	-	-	TRBV2	TGTGCCAGCAGTGAAGCCTTAGATACGCAGTATTTT	CASSEALDTQYF
12	TRBJ2-7	-	-	TRBV2	TGTGCCAGCACGGGGATTACCTACGAGCAGTACTTC	CASTGITYEQYF
13	TRBJ1-1	-	-	TRBV29-1	TGCAGCGTTGAAGTGTGGTCGGGGACTGAAGCTTTCTTT	CSVEVWSGTEAFF
14	TRBJ2-3	once	-	TRBV5-1	TGCGCCAGCAGCTTACAGGCCAGCCCAGATACGCAGTATTTT	CASSLQASPDTQYF
14	TRBJ1-2	once	-	TRBV30	TGTGCCTGGAGTTTTTTGGCCGTGGGCTGGGGCTACACCTTC	CAWSFLAVGWGYTF
15	TRBJ1-3	-	-	TRBV27	TGTGCCAGCAGTTCTACAGGGAGCTCTGGAAACACCATATATTTT	CASSSTGSSGNTIYF
16	TRBJ1-4	few	-	TRBV7-6	TGTGCCAGCAGCTTAGTGGTCGGGGGACCAAATGAAAAACTGTTTTTT	CASSLVVGGPNEKLFF
13	TRBJ1-1	-	-	TRBV2	TGTGCCAGCAGTGAGGGGCCGAACACTGAAGCTTTCTTT	CASSEGPNTEAFF
15	TRBJ1-5	-	-	TRBV20-1	TGCAGTGCTAGTAAGGCGACAGGAGACAATCAGCCCCAGCATTTT	CSASKATGDNQPQHF
15	TRBJ1-5	-	-	TRBV19	TGTGCCAGTAATCTGGACCGGGACACCAATCAGCCCCAGCATTTT	CASNLDRDTNQPQHF
12	TRBJ2-1	few	-	TRBV14	TGTGCCAGCAGCCAAGTTTCTCAGCGCCTGTTCTTC	CASSQVSQRLFF
16	TRBJ1-5	once	TRBD1	TRBV19	TGTGCCAGTAGTACGCCCTTCACAGGGGGCGATCAGCCCCAGCATTTT	CASSTPFTGGDQPQHF